This T cell receptor beta chain stems from a study of response to subunit inactivated influenza vaccine. TCRdb reprocessed the RT-PCR reads via MiXCR and lists one record per CDR3 protein. The table has fewer than 600,000 distinct CDR3 sequences, approximately 7.2% seen once. This clonotype has at least ten counts. As yet, its antigen is unknown. Whole-study results and caveats: Seasonal influenza vaccination, on each occasion, was suggested by the authors to recruit few new T cells.

V lost 0 bases, J lost 0 bases, and 13 bases lay in between. The length of the CDR3 is 16 residues. Germline V gene data show CDR1 as DFQATT and CDR2 as SNEGSKA (reference sequence). This TCR came from a man aged 50 to 75 who received an inactivated influenza vaccine. The sample consisted of PBMCs from blood, taken about 23 months after vaccination. This chain uses TRBV20-1 with TRBJ2-3, with D hard to call. The CDR3 nucleotides are TGCAGTGCTAGAGATCCCGGCGCCGATAGCACAGATACGCAGTATTTT. Translating it yields CSARDPGADSTDTQYF.